This TCR beta chain was found in a study of OX40 agonist ivuxolimab in advanced cancers. The CDR3 runs to 15 residues. Germline CDR1 reads SGHNT; CDR2 reads YENEEA. Trimming cost V 5 bases and J 4 bases, with 17 bases left between them. Clones were sequenced by immunoSEQ multiplex PCR, and TCRdb holds only the in-frame ones, with some missing. The sample yields 65,000 to 75,000 clones, 85% seen once. The specimen comprised CD4+ or CD8+ T cells sorted from blood, sampled in a trial of the OX40 agonist ivuxolimab. The TCR comes from an adult with an advanced solid tumor such as melanoma, head and neck, liver or kidney cancer. The chain is built from TRBV11-3 and TRBJ1-1; D not resolved. In DNA form, the CDR3 reads TGTGCCAGCAGCGGAGACGGAAACCGGAGCACTGAAGCTTTCTTT. This sequence encodes CASSGDGNRSTEAFF.